The 15 T cell receptor beta chains given below trace back to one sample, sequenced in a study of tumor-infiltrating lymphocytes in oesophageal squamous cell carcinoma. TCRdb passed the PCR reads through MiXCR, listing each CDR3 protein once. The sample contains some 22,000 distinct CDR3 sequences, around 39% of which appear only once. Material: esophageal tumor tissue. These receptors came from a male donor with esophageal squamous cell carcinoma.

This rearrangement joins TRBV28 to TRBJ2-4; 8 bases agree with TRBD2. The end of the DNA fits TRBJ2-1 better, so the J call may be wrong. This CDR3 is 14 amino acids long. Looked up from germline, CDR1 is MDHEN and CDR2 is SYDVKM. The CDR3 region is CASSFIAGINEQFF. The CDR3 DNA follows: TGTGCCAGCAGTTTTATAGCGGGAATCAATGAGCAGTTCTTC.

This clonotype was found many times. The chain employs TRBV6-2 or TRBV6-3 and TRBJ1-5; the D gene is possibly TRBD1 (6 bases). Germline CDR1 MNHEY, CDR2 SVGEGT. V lost 2 bases, J lost 2 bases, and 13 bases lay in between. This CDR3 spans 16 amino acids. CDR3 protein: CASSYPRGEGNQPQHF. DNA of the CDR3: TGTGCCAGCAGTTACCCAAGGGGGGAGGGCAATCAGCCCCAGCATTTT.

This clonotype has ten or more counts. The chain couples TRBV28 to TRBJ1-1; D possibly corresponds to TRBD1 (5 bases). The CDR3 loop spans 13 amino acids. From germline, CDR1 is MDHEN and CDR2 SYDVKM. Between the trimmed V and J ends, which lost 3 bases and 7 bases, there was a span of 12 bases. In DNA, the CDR3 is TGTGCCAGCAGTTTCTCAGGGAACGGTGAAGCTTTCTTT. As protein: CASSFSGNGEAFF.

The chain employs TRBV7-2 and TRBJ2-2; a weak D match, TRBD2 (5 bases). V lost 3 bases and J lost 0, with 14 bases in between. Germline V gene data show CDR1 as SGHTA and CDR2 as FQGNSA. The CDR3 length is 17 residues. The CDR3 is CASSFLLSSPNTGELFF. The CDR3 region has the DNA TGTGCCAGCAGCTTCTTGCTTTCTAGCCCGAACACCGGGGAGCTGTTTTTT.

In this sample, this clonotype turned up many times. The chain carries TRBV6-1 and TRBJ1-2; 7 bases agree with TRBD1. J gave up 1 base and V 6 bases, and 14 bases lay outside the gene matches. This CDR3 is 17 amino acids long. CDR1 is MNHNS, CDR2 SASEGT, per germline. DNA of the CDR3: TGTGCCAGCAGATACCGGGACAGAACCGAAGTTAACTATGGCTACACCTTC. Translated: CASRYRDRTEVNYGYTF.

This chain uses TRBV24-1 with TRBJ2-3; D may correspond to TRBD1 or TRBD2 (5 bases each). Germline CDR1 reads KGHDR; CDR2 reads SFDVKD. The CDR3 has 16 amino acids. V lost 0 bases and J 14 bases, leaving 23 bases between the germline ends. CDR3 protein: CATSDLSGFYPGELYF. Here the CDR3 DNA reads TGTGCCACCAGTGATTTGTCAGGGTTTTATCCCGGGGAGCTGTATTTT.

J is TRBJ2-7 and V is TRBV7-9; 7 bases are shared with TRBD1. The DNA end is a closer match to TRBJ2-4, so the J assignment may be wrong. Germline V gene data show CDR1 as SEHNR and CDR2 as FQNEAQ (reference sequence). CDR3 size: 14 residues. The CDR3 region has the DNA TGTGCCAGCAGCTTAAGAGGGACAGAAAACATTCAGTACTTC. It yields the protein CASSLRGTENIQYF.

Relative to its sample, this clonotype is medium-sized. The chain couples TRBV6-1 to TRBJ1-1; the match to TRBD1 covers 10 bases. CDR1 is MNHNS, CDR2 SASEGT, per germline. V lost 5 bases, J lost 5 bases, and 5 bases stayed unmatched. This CDR3 contains 14 residues. The CDR3 loop reads CASSTDRGRTEAFF. CDR3 coding DNA: TGTGCCAGCAGTACGGACAGGGGGAGGACTGAAGCTTTCTTT.

The J gene is TRBJ2-7, the V gene TRBV11-1; D is unclear. Trimming left V 5 bases short and J 9 bases short, with 14 bases between. Germline CDR1 SGHAT, CDR2 FQDESV (reference sequence). The CDR3 extends over 12 amino acids. This chain's CDR3 is CASSHARDTQYF. In DNA, the CDR3 is TGTGCCAGCAGCCACGCTCGAGATACGCAGTACTTC.

V and J are TRBV7-3 and TRBJ2-1; D is unresolved. CDR1 and CDR2 from the germline V gene are SGHTA and FQGTGA. The CDR3 has 15 residues. V was clipped by 5 bases and J by 0 bases, with 11 bases between them. The CDR3, as DNA: TGTGCCAGCAGCCCCGTCCTGAGCTCCTACAATGAGCAGTTCTTC. This encodes CASSPVLSSYNEQFF.

On this clonotype itself: A read error may account for a junction end that differs from germline. J is TRBJ2-7 and V is TRBV7-2, with no clear D. The CDR3 has 12 residues. Germline V gives CDR1 SGHTA, CDR2 FQGNSA. The CDR3 DNA follows: TGTGACAGCAGCTTACATAAGGGCGAGCAGTACTTT. It encodes CDSSLHKGEQYF.

This clonotype was seen ten or more times. This rearrangement joins TRBV6-1 to TRBJ1-1; 10 bases map to TRBD1. The CDR3 covers 17 residues. The junction had 10 bases not matched to a gene; V was cut back by 0 bases and J by 6 bases. CDR1 and CDR2 (germline): MNHNS, SASEGT. The CDR3 nucleotides are TGTGCCAGCAGTGAAGCGGTCCGGACAGGGGGTCGGGCTGAAGCTTTCTTT. The encoded protein is CASSEAVRTGGRAEAFF.

This clonotype was counted many times. The chain employs TRBV6-2 or TRBV6-3 and TRBJ2-3; 7 bases agree with TRBD2. The germline V gene encodes CDR1 MNHEY and CDR2 SVGEGT. Trimming removed 3 bases from V and 4 bases from J; junction bases left unmatched: 7. The CDR3 has 15 residues. CDR3 sequence (DNA): TGTGCCAGCAGTTATTCGGCGGGAGTCGCAGATACGCAGTATTTT. Its translation is CASSYSAGVADTQYF.

This clonotype was found many times. The chain carries TRBV28 and TRBJ2-1, with D tentatively TRBD1 or TRBD2 (5 bases each). Germline V gene sequence: CDR1 MDHEN, CDR2 SYDVKM. CDR3 length: 14 amino acids. V was trimmed by 10 bases and J by 5 bases, leaving 18 bases between them. For the CDR3, the DNA is TGTGCCACCCGAAAGGGGACGGAAAACAATGAGCAGTTCTTC. Its translation: CATRKGTENNEQFF.

This clonotype appeared a few times. This rearrangement joins TRBV7-6 to TRBJ2-1; the D is unclear. This CDR3 is built from 12 residues. Germline lookup yields CDR1 SGHVS and CDR2 FNYEAQ. V was trimmed by 2 bases and J by 4 bases, leaving 3 bases between them. The CDR3 here is CASSLPYNEQFF. In DNA form, the CDR3 reads TGTGCCAGCAGCTTACCGTACAATGAGCAGTTCTTC.